Below are 23 T cell receptor beta chains sequenced from a single sample in a study of T cell repertoires in cytomegalovirus infection. These TCRs are of unknown antigen specificity. TCRdb passed the reads through MiXCR, listing each CDR3 protein once. The sample yields 750,000 to 950,000 distinct CDR3 sequences, just under 30% seen once. The sample in question was cultured CD8+ T cells from PBMCs, obtained from culture after CMV antigen stimulation. The source is a human donor in good health (CMV status not recorded). Some clones in this sample may be carry-over from other donors' samples.

This clonotype was seen more than once but under ten times. The rearrangement joins TRBV5-1 to TRBJ1-6, with D unresolved. The CDR3 is made up of 13 amino acids. Trimming removed 5 bases from V and 7 bases from J, with 10 bases in between. Germline lookup yields CDR1 SGHRS and CDR2 YFSETQ. Written as DNA, the CDR3 is TGCGCCAGCAGGCCGGGAGGAAATTCACCCCTCCACTTT. It yields the protein CASRPGGNSPLHF.

In nucleotides, the CDR3 is TGTGCCAGTAGCACAGGGATGGAAAAACTGTTTTTT. Residues: CASSTGMEKLFF. The rearrangement links TRBV19 to TRBJ1-4; TRBD1 is a possible D gene (6 bases). Germline CDR1 is LNHDA and CDR2 is SQIVND (reference sequence). Trimming left V 6 bases short and J 8 bases short, with 10 bases between. The CDR3 is 12 amino acids.

This clonotype was counted ten times or more. This sequence joins TRBV7-2 and TRBJ2-1; no clear D. Germline CDR1 is SGHTA and CDR2 is FQGNSA. Trimming removed 5 bases at V and 9 bases at J, with 17 bases between. The CDR3 sequence is 14 residues long. DNA of the CDR3: TGTGCCAGCAGCCCAGACTTGGTAGGCCCTGAGCAGTTCTTC. Its protein product is CASSPDLVGPEQFF.

Ten or more counts support this clonotype. The chain is built from TRBV27 and TRBJ2-2; TRBD2 is a possible D gene (5 bases). Germline V gives CDR1 MNHEY, CDR2 SMNVEV (reference sequence). V lost 1 base and J lost 6, with 6 bases in between. The CDR3 sequence is 13 residues long. In nucleotides, the CDR3 is TGTGCCAGCAGTTTATTGGGAGCCGGGGAGCTGTTTTTT. Residues: CASSLLGAGELFF.

This clonotype has only one observation. The CDR3 DNA reads as TGTGCTAGTGGTCGATGGTTGGGTTTGCCTGAAGCTTTCTTT. It translates to CASGRWLGLPEAFF. The chain combines TRBV12-5 with TRBJ1-1; D gene ambiguous. V was trimmed by 5 bases and J by 6 bases, leaving 16 bases between them. CDR3 length: 14 amino acids. Germline assignment: CDR1 LGHNT and CDR2 FRNRAP.

The CDR3 region is CASDPGFGNTGELFF. Here the CDR3 DNA reads TGTGCCAGCGACCCGGGCTTCGGGAACACCGGGGAGCTGTTTTTT. The genes are TRBV2 and TRBJ2-2, with unresolved D. The CDR3 has 15 residues. Germline V CDR1 and CDR2: SNHLY, FYNNEI. V lost 8 bases and J 1 base, leaving 14 bases between the germline ends.

V gene TRBV7-9 combines with J gene TRBJ2-3; no definite D call. Per the germline V gene, CDR1 is SEHNR and CDR2 is FQNEAQ (reference sequence). The CDR3 totals 15 residues. The V and J ends lost 3 bases and 8 bases respectively, with 18 bases between them. The CDR3 here is CASSFPLVGSGTQYF. CDR3 bases: TGTGCCAGCAGCTTCCCGCTAGTAGGATCGGGTACGCAGTATTTT.

This clonotype came up a few times. The genes are TRBV6-6 and TRBJ2-7; no clear D gene. In germline, CDR1 is MNHNY, CDR2 SVGAGI (reference sequence). V lost 4 bases, J lost 7 bases, and 8 bases lay in between. The CDR3 is 11 residues long. The CDR3 DNA sequence: TGTGCCAGCAGTTCCTCGACAGAGCAGTACGTC. Its protein is CASSSSTEQYV.

This clonotype was seen a few times. The chain links TRBV27 to TRBJ1-6; D call uncertain. This CDR3 contains 13 residues. The germline V gene has CDR1 MNHEY and CDR2 SMNVEV (reference sequence). Trimming took 7 bases from V and 7 from J, leaving 11 bases between them. DNA of the CDR3: TGTGCCAGCAAGCCGGGTTTGAATTCACCCCTCCACTTT. Protein: CASKPGLNSPLHF.

This clonotype has more than one count but fewer than ten. J is TRBJ2-7 and V is TRBV6-5; TRBD2 is a possible D gene (6 bases). In germline, CDR1 is MNHEY, CDR2 SVGAGI. Trimming removed 3 bases at V and 0 bases at J, with 15 bases between. The CDR3 spans 16 residues. This CDR3 is CASSYSVAGSSYEQYF. The CDR3 DNA reads as TGTGCCAGCAGTTATTCGGTCGCGGGGAGCTCCTACGAGCAGTACTTC.

The chain employs TRBV6-5 and TRBJ1-1; a possible D gene is TRBD1 (6 bases). V lost 0 bases to trimming and J lost 2 bases, with 16 bases between them. CDR1 and CDR2 from the germline V gene are MNHEY and SVGAGI. The CDR3 has 17 residues. The CDR3 is CASSYSILGGSNTEAFF. The CDR3 DNA reads as TGTGCCAGCAGTTACTCGATTTTGGGGGGCTCCAACACTGAAGCTTTCTTT.

Points on this clonotype: This could be a read error, since a much larger clone is one nucleotide away. The chain uses TRBV7-3 and TRBJ1-5; TRBD1 matches at 8 bases. The germline CDR1 and CDR2 sequences are SGHTA and FQGTGA. CDR3 size: 14 residues. V shed 5 bases and J 9 bases; nucleotides not matched to a gene: 9. The CDR3 loop is CASSQDGDRLPQHF. CDR3 nucleotides: TGTGCCAGCAGCCAAGATGGGGACAGGCTGCCCCAGCATTTT.

The chain is built from TRBV20-1 and TRBJ2-7; 12 bases fit TRBD2. V lost 3 bases, J lost 3 bases, and 9 bases stayed unmatched. The CDR3 contains 16 residues. Per germline, CDR1 DFQATT and CDR2 SNEGSKA (reference sequence). The CDR3 nucleotides are TGCAGTGCTAGCATATCTAGCGGGGGGGCGTTCTACGAGCAGTACGTC. Translation gives CSASISSGGAFYEQYV.

The genes are TRBV24-1 and TRBJ1-5; 8 bases are shared with TRBD1. CDR1 KGHDR and CDR2 SFDVKD come from the germline V gene. There are 14 residues in the CDR3. V trimming: 7 bases; J trimming: 3 bases; junction bases outside the gene matches: 4. This chain's CDR3 is CATRDRASNQPQHF. The CDR3 coding sequence is TGTGCCACCAGGGACAGGGCATCCAATCAGCCCCAGCATTTT.

The genes are TRBV9 and TRBJ2-3; 8 nucleotides match TRBD2. Germline CDR1 reads SGDLS; CDR2 reads YYNGEE. V lost 3 bases and J lost 5; bases outside the gene matches: 14. The CDR3 is 17 residues long. Here the CDR3 reads CASSAEEASGRVDTQYF. The CDR3 bases are TGTGCCAGCAGCGCCGAGGAGGCTAGCGGGCGGGTAGATACGCAGTATTTT.

The rearrangement links TRBV25-1 to TRBJ1-2; maybe TRBD1 (6 bases). Germline loops: CDR1 MGHDK, CDR2 SYGVNS. V lost 8 bases and J 7 bases, leaving 17 bases between the germline ends. The CDR3 totals 13 residues. This CDR3 is CASGLGGMGGYTF. The CDR3 region has the DNA TGTGCCAGCGGACTAGGGGGGATGGGTGGCTACACCTTC.

V usage is TRBV6-5 and J usage is TRBJ2-3; D unresolved. The ends were cut back, 0 bases at V and 2 bases at J, with 21 bases in the middle. Germline-derived CDR1 and CDR2 are MNHEY and SVGAGI. The length of the CDR3 is 19 residues. DNA of the CDR3: TGTGCCAGCAGTTACTCGGCTCCGGACCCCGCCCGCCCCACAGATACGCAGTATTTT. Translated: CASSYSAPDPARPTDTQYF.

In its sample, this clonotype was seen a few times. The chain's CDR3 is CASSQVKDNWNTEAFF. The CDR3 coding sequence is TGCGCCAGCAGCCAAGTTAAGGACAACTGGAACACTGAAGCTTTCTTT. V usage is TRBV4-1 and J usage is TRBJ1-1; D possibly corresponds to TRBD1 (5 bases). Germline CDR1 MGHRA, CDR2 YSYEKL. CDR3 length: 16 residues. Trimming cost V 1 base and J 1 base, with 13 bases left between them.

The chain carries TRBV11-2 and TRBJ1-1, with D possibly matching TRBD1 (5 bases). The V end lost 5 bases, the J end lost 3 bases, and 16 bases lay between the germline ends. CDR3 size: 15 residues. Germline assignment: CDR1 SGHAT and CDR2 FQNNGV. CDR3 DNA sequence: TGTGCCAGCAGCACCTTTTCAGGGAGATACACTGAAGCTTTCTTT. This sequence encodes CASSTFSGRYTEAFF.

The chain couples TRBV7-6 to TRBJ1-1; TRBD1 agrees at 7 bases. In germline, CDR1 is SGHVS, CDR2 FNYEAQ. The CDR3 has 17 residues. Unmatched junction bases numbered 16, after V lost 2 bases and J lost 7 bases. In DNA, the CDR3 is TGTGCCAGCAGCTTACCCCCAATTCGACAGGGAATTATTGAAGCTTTCTTT. It is translated as CASSLPPIRQGIIEAFF.

This clonotype turned up a few times. This chain uses TRBV2 with TRBJ1-1, with D perhaps matching TRBD1 (5 bases). Between the trimmed V and J ends, which lost 9 bases and 0 bases, there was a span of 14 bases. CDR3 size: 14 residues. CDR1 SNHLY and CDR2 FYNNEI come from the germline V gene. The CDR3 region is CASSRGEVNTEAFF. In DNA form, the CDR3 reads TGTGCCAGTTCCCGGGGGGAGGTGAACACTGAAGCTTTCTTT.

This clonotype has at least ten counts. The chain combines TRBV7-2 with TRBJ2-5; D ambiguous. Germline V CDR1 and CDR2: SGHTA, FQGNSA. Trimming removed 1 base at V and 5 bases at J, with 8 bases between. The length of the CDR3 is 13 residues. The CDR3 here is CASSLEAGETQYF. CDR3 bases: TGTGCCAGCAGCTTAGAAGCTGGGGAGACCCAGTACTTC. The variable domain in full, completed from reference TRBV7-2 and TRBJ2-5, reads GAGVSQSPSNKVTEKGKDVELRCDPISGHTALYWYRQSLGQGLEFLIYFQGNSAPDKSGLPSDRFSAERTGGSVSTLTIQRTQQEDSAVYLCASSLEAGETQYFGPGTRLLVL.

V and J are TRBV27 and TRBJ2-1; no firm D call. Looked up from germline, CDR1 is MNHEY and CDR2 is SMNVEV (reference sequence). This CDR3 spans 12 amino acids. V lost 4 bases to trimming and J lost 8 bases, with 9 bases between them. The chain's CDR3 is CASSSPLDEQFF. DNA for the CDR3: TGTGCCAGCAGTTCACCGCTTGATGAGCAGTTCTTC.